This entry lists 10 T cell receptor beta chains sequenced from one sample in a study of Ad26.COV2.S vaccination and SARS-CoV-2 variants. Treatment: roughly 20 received Ad26.COV2.S at low or high dose, single or two shots; about 5 received placebo; per-sample allocation not given. At day 63 after the first vaccine or placebo injection, samples were drawn. Assay: immunoSEQ multiplex PCR; the TCRdb copy retains only in-frame clones and omits some. This sample has a few hundred thousand clones, with about nine tenths found just once. Sequencing was performed on peripheral blood, taken in a trial of Ad26.COV2.S vaccine versus placebo. These receptors all come from a person aged 18-60 years who received the Ad26.COV2.S COVID-19 vaccine or a placebo.

In this sample, this clone turned up once. The chain has TRBV4-3 and TRBJ2-3; D is possibly TRBD2 (7 bases). Germline CDR1 reads LGHNA; CDR2 reads YSLEER. This CDR3 region has 18 residues. V lost 3 bases to trimming and J lost 0 bases, with 19 bases between them. The CDR3 sequence: CASSHFGRGGGSTDTQYF. In nucleotides, the CDR3 is TGCGCCAGCAGCCACTTCGGTAGAGGGGGGGGGAGCACAGATACGCAGTATTTT.

The rearrangement joins TRBV24-1 to TRBJ2-7; D is unclear. Germline V gene data show CDR1 as KGHDR and CDR2 as SFDVKD. The CDR3 runs to 12 residues. V lost 9 bases, J lost 3 bases, and 11 bases lay in between. The CDR3 sequence: CATAHGRYEQYF. Here the CDR3 DNA reads TGTGCCACCGCCCACGGCCGCTACGAGCAGTACTTC.

The gene calls are TRBV5-8 and TRBJ2-1, with 8 positions matching TRBD2. Germline V gene lookup returns CDR1 SGHTS and CDR2 YDEGEE. This CDR3 has 15 residues. J gave up 4 bases and V 4 bases, and 7 bases lay outside the gene matches. This CDR3 reads CASSPGVAGYNEQFF. The CDR3 nucleotides read TGTGCCAGCAGCCCCGGGGTAGCGGGGTACAATGAGCAGTTCTTC.

The chain has TRBV6-5 and TRBJ2-7, with D tentatively TRBD1 (6 bases). The CDR3 sequence is 14 residues long. Trimming took 0 bases from V and 2 from J, leaving 8 bases between them. CDR1 and CDR2 (germline): MNHEY, SVGAGI. The CDR3 DNA is TGTGCCAGCAGTTACTCGCGACAGGCCTACGAGCAGTACTTC. Translated, it gives CASSYSRQAYEQYF.

The V call is TRBV4-3, the J call TRBJ1-2, with 8 nucleotides matching TRBD1. With V trimmed by 4 bases and J by 8 bases, 9 bases remained unmatched. The V gene's germline CDR1 is LGHNA and CDR2 YSLEER. CDR3 length: 14 residues. The CDR3 sequence: CASSRGGQGSGYTF. CDR3 in DNA: TGCGCCAGCAGCCGAGGCGGACAGGGCTCCGGCTACACCTTC.

This clone has more than one count but fewer than ten. The CDR3 DNA follows: TGTGCCAGCAGCTCGGGAGTTTATGGCTACACCTTC. Amino acids: CASSSGVYGYTF. The chain is built from TRBV7-6 and TRBJ1-2; no firm D call. Trimming removed 4 bases from V and 5 bases from J, with 8 bases in between. Germline V gives CDR1 SGHVS, CDR2 FNYEAQ. The CDR3 contains 12 residues.

The chain recombines TRBV4-3 with TRBJ2-5; D is unclear. Germline CDR1 LGHNA, CDR2 YSLEER. Deletions cut 0 bases from V and 2 bases from J, with 7 bases between. The CDR3 sequence is 14 residues long. The CDR3 sequence is CASSQDYVQETQYF. CDR3 DNA sequence: TGCGCCAGCAGCCAAGACTACGTACAAGAGACCCAGTACTTC.

The V and J genes are TRBV6-2 or TRBV6-3 and TRBJ1-1; the D gene is possibly TRBD1 (5 bases). CDR1 and CDR2 from the germline V gene are MNHEY and SVGEGT. V lost 2 bases and J lost 1, with 17 bases in between. The length of the CDR3 is 17 residues. This chain's CDR3 is CASSYAIPRVKNTEAFF. CDR3 DNA: TGTGCCAGCAGTTACGCTATCCCCAGGGTAAAGAACACTGAAGCTTTCTTT.

This chain uses TRBV7-9 with TRBJ2-1, with TRBD2 identical over 11 bases. V shed 4 bases, J shed 8 bases, and the junction held 10 bases outside the gene matches. The CDR3 spans 16 residues. CDR1 is SEHNR and CDR2 is FQNEAQ in the germline V gene (reference sequence). CDR3: CASSSTLLAGVHEQFF. CDR3 sequence (DNA): TGTGCCAGCAGCTCAACCCTACTAGCGGGGGTCCATGAGCAGTTCTTC. Using reference TRBV7-9 and TRBJ2-1 for the parts outside the CDR3, the full variable domain is DTGVSQNPRHKITKRGQNVTFRCDPISEHNRLYWYRQTLGQGPEFLTYFQNEAQLEKSRLLSDRFSAERPKGSFSTLEIQRTEQGDSAMYLCASSSTLLAGVHEQFFGPGTRLTVL.

J is TRBJ2-1 and V is TRBV2; 8 positions match TRBD2. Germline values: CDR1 SNHLY, CDR2 FYNNEI. V lost 3 bases and J lost 3; bases outside the gene matches: 4. This CDR3 spans 15 amino acids. CDR3 in DNA: TGTGCCAGCAGTGATTGGCGGGGGGACTACAATGAGCAGTTCTTC. Protein sequence: CASSDWRGDYNEQFF.